Included here is one TCR beta chain sequence, with context. Its target is unknown. The data originate from a study of radiotherapy plus CTLA-4 blockade in lung cancer. Looking at the study overall: Objective responses were recorded in around 18% of patients, with disease control recorded in about 29%. Study results and caveats: Blood TCR clones of tumor origin expanded after radiotherapy plus ipilimumab.

The CDR3 runs 21 residues. The repertoire was sequenced with immunoSEQ multiplex PCR; TCRdb's copy has only in-frame clones and lacks some. The sample records 90,000 to 100,000 clones, 70% to 90% being singletons. The sequence was obtained from a human donor with non-small cell lung cancer that progressed on radiotherapy plus ipilimumab. The chain couples TRBV21-1 to TRBJ2-1. TRBV21-1 is given as a pseudogene. Sequencing used peripheral blood, obtained from a patient treated with radiotherapy plus ipilimumab. The CDR3 is CASSAQRRVATDPNLYNEQFF. The CDR3, as DNA: TGTGCCAGCAGCGCTCAAAGGAGAGTAGCGACAGATCCAAACTTATACAATGAGCAGTTCTTC.